This T cell receptor beta chain was identified in a study of blood T cell repertoires in COVID-19. Study context: Samples taken during acute and convalescent COVID-19 were collected in the United States, Italy and Spain. T cells, B-cell-depleted T cells, or PBMCs provided the cDNA or gDNA that served as material.

The CDR3 contains 15 residues. CDR1 and CDR2 from the germline V gene are SGDLS and YYNGEE. The J segment lost 7 bases and the V segment lost 4 bases, leaving 5 bases of the junction unmatched. Original handling: Estimates of nucleated cell counts were drawn from the amplification of reference gene primers. This table comes from immunoSEQ multiplex PCR, and its TCRdb copy is limited to in-frame clones, with some not included. That table furnishes V, J and clone size, whereas the DNA furnished D and trimming. The table records some 170,000 clones, 80% to 85% of them present only once. What was sequenced was peripheral blood. The origin of this receptor is an elderly woman with active or convalescent COVID-19. V usage is TRBV9 and J usage is TRBJ2-3, with 14 bases lining up with TRBD2. The CDR3 DNA sequence: TGTGCCAGCAGCTCTTGGACTAGCGGGGGGAATACGCAGTATTTT. Its translation is CASSSWTSGGNTQYF.